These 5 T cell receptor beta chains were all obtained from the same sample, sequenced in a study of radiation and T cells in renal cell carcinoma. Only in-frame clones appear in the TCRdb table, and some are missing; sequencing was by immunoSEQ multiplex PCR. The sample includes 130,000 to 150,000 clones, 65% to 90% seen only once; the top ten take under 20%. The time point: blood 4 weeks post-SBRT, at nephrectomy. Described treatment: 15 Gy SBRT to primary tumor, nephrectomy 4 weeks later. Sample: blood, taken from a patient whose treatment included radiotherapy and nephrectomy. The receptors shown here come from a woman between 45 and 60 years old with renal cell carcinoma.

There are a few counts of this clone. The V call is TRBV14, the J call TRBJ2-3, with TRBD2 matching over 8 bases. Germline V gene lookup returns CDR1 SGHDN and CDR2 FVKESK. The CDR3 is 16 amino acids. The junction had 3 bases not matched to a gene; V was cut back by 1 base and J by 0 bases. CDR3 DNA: TGTGCCAGCAGCCAAGGGGCTAGCGGGAGCACAGATACGCAGTATTTT. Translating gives CASSQGASGSTDTQYF.

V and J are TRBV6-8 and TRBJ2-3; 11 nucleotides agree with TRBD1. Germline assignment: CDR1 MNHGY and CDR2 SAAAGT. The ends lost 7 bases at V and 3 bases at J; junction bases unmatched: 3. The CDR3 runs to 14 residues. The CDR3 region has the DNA TGTGCCAGCATGGACAGGGGGCGGACAGATACGCAGTATTTT. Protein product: CASMDRGRTDTQYF.

The CDR3: CSVDGQYNEQFF. The CDR3 DNA reads TGCAGCGTAGACGGACAGTACAATGAGCAGTTCTTC. The chain uses TRBV29-1 and TRBJ2-1; D possibly corresponds to TRBD1 (6 bases). V shed 6 bases and J shed 4 bases, with 10 bases lying between them. The CDR3 has 12 residues. Germline V gives CDR1 SQVTM, CDR2 ANQGSEA.

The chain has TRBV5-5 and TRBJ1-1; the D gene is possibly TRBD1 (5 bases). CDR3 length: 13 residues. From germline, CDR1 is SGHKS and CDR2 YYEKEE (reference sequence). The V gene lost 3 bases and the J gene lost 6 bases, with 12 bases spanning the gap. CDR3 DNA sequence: TGTGCCAGCAGCTATCAGGGAGGCGCTGAAGCTTTCTTT. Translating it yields CASSYQGGAEAFF.

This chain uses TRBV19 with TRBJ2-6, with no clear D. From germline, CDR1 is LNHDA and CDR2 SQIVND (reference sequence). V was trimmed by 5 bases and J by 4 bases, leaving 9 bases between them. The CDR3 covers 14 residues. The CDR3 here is CASSPGGGANVLTF. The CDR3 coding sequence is TGTGCCAGTAGTCCGGGTGGAGGGGCCAACGTCCTGACTTTC.